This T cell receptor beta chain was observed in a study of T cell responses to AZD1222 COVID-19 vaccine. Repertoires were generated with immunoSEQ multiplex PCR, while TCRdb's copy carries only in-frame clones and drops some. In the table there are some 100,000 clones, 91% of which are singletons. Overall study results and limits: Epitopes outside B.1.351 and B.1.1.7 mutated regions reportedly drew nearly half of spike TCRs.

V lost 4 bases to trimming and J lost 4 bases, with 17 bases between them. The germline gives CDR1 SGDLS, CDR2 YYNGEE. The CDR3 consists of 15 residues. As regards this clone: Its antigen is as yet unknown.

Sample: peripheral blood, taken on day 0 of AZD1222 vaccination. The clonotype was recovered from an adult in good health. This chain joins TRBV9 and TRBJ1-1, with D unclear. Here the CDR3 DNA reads TGTGCCAGCAGCCCCCTGTTCGGCCGTGGCACTGAAGCTTTCTTT. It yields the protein CASSPLFGRGTEAFF.